The 18 T cell receptor beta chains below come from one sample, sequenced in a study of T cells in Graves' hyperthyroidism and ophthalmopathy. Amplified regions were TCR beta CDR3 sequences from RNA transcripts. The HTBI primer set drove a first-round RT-PCR of the TCR CDR3. TCRdb recomputed calls from the multiplex PCR reads with MiXCR, one row per CDR3 protein. The data show approximately 360,000 distinct CDR3 sequences, 15% to 19% seen once. The sample taken for sequencing was blood. The receptors were sampled from a woman aged 18-29 years with Graves' hyperthyroidism that later progressed to Graves' ophthalmopathy.

This clonotype has a count of ten or more. V gene TRBV7-2 combines with J gene TRBJ2-7; 7 nucleotides match TRBD2. The CDR3 loop spans 16 amino acids. Germline V gene data show CDR1 as SGHTA and CDR2 as FQGNSA. The V segment lost 1 base and the J segment 0 bases; nucleotides outside the gene matches: 6. CDR3 DNA: TGTGCCAGCAGCTTAGGGACGGGGGGAAACTCCTACGAGCAGTACTTC. It encodes CASSLGTGGNSYEQYF. The variable domain in full, with the rest retrieved from reference TRBV7-2 and TRBJ2-7, is GAGVSQSPSNKVTEKGKDVELRCDPISGHTALYWYRQSLGQGLEFLIYFQGNSAPDKSGLPSDRFSAERTGGSVSTLTIQRTQQEDSAVYLCASSLGTGGNSYEQYFGPGTRLTVT.

The chain is built from TRBV14 and TRBJ1-1; perhaps TRBD1 as D (5 bases). This CDR3 has 18 amino acids. Trimming shortened V by 0 bases and J by 0 bases, and 17 bases separated the two germline ends. Germline V gene lookup returns CDR1 SGHDN and CDR2 FVKESK. CDR3 sequence (DNA): TGTGCCAGCAGCCAAGATACGGTCGCGGTAGGGGTGAACACTGAAGCTTTCTTT. It encodes CASSQDTVAVGVNTEAFF.

This clonotype was seen ten or more times. The V gene is TRBV20-1, the J gene TRBJ2-1; TRBD2 agrees at 11 bases. V was clipped by 6 bases and J by 7 bases; unmatched bases: 8. Germline assignment: CDR1 DFQATT and CDR2 SNEGSKA (reference sequence). CDR3 length: 14 amino acids. CDR3 in amino acids: CSAERSGRGNEQFF. The CDR3 DNA reads TGCAGTGCCGAACGTAGCGGGAGGGGTAATGAGCAGTTCTTC.

There are many counts of this clonotype. V gene TRBV28 combines with J gene TRBJ2-1; D not certain. The CDR3 covers 14 residues. The germline V and J ends were trimmed by 2 bases and 4 bases, with 9 bases remaining between them. Germline CDR1 is MDHEN and CDR2 is SYDVKM. The CDR3 DNA reads TGTGCCAGCAGTTTAGGGCTTCGATACAATGAGCAGTTCTTC. Protein product: CASSLGLRYNEQFF.

A note on this clonotype: An end of the junction differs from the germline gene, which may be a read error. The rearrangement joins TRBV5-1 to TRBJ2-7; 10 bases agree with TRBD2. Germline CDR1 SGHRS, CDR2 YFSETQ. The CDR3 runs to 13 residues. The CDR3 bases are TGCGCCAGCACCGCTAGCGGGAGTCGCGAGCGGTACTTC. Translated, it gives CASTASGSRERYF.

There are many counts of this clonotype. The rearrangement links TRBV27 to TRBJ2-1, with 9 bases aligning to TRBD2. Germline V CDR1 and CDR2: MNHEY, SMNVEV (reference sequence). The CDR3 is made up of 14 amino acids. With V trimmed by 7 bases and J by 8 bases, 9 bases remained unmatched. The CDR3 region is CASKQAGGPYEQFF. The CDR3 DNA reads as TGTGCCAGCAAGCAGGCGGGAGGGCCGTATGAGCAGTTCTTC.

J is TRBJ2-3 and V is TRBV27; D unclear. Germline CDR1 and CDR2: MNHEY and SMNVEV (reference sequence). Trimming left V 5 bases short and J 2 bases short, with 8 bases between. This CDR3 spans 13 amino acids. CDR3 sequence reads: CASSPLYTDTQYF. The CDR3 bases are TGTGCCAGCAGTCCCCTTTACACAGATACGCAGTATTTT.

This clonotype was seen a handful of times. The V call is TRBV5-1, the J call TRBJ1-1; 9 positions agree with TRBD1. With V trimmed by 5 bases and J by 7 bases, 6 bases remained unmatched. CDR1 and CDR2 (germline): SGHRS, YFSETQ. This CDR3 region has 13 residues. The CDR3 loop reads CASRAGQGNEAFF. The CDR3 nucleotides are TGCGCCAGCAGGGCCGGACAGGGGAATGAAGCTTTCTTT.

This clonotype came up many times. The rearrangement uses TRBV29-1 and TRBJ1-3, with a tentative D call TRBD1 (5 bases). The V gene lost 6 bases and the J gene lost 2 bases, with 11 bases spanning the gap. CDR1 is SQVTM, CDR2 ANQGSEA, per germline. CDR3 size: 13 residues. The CDR3 sequence: CSVLQGPGNTIYF. The CDR3 bases are TGCAGCGTCCTCCAGGGACCTGGAAACACCATATATTTT.

The gene calls are TRBV28 and TRBJ2-7; D gene unclear. Germline V lookup: CDR1 MDHEN, CDR2 SYDVKM. The CDR3 loop spans 13 amino acids. Deletions cut 3 bases from V and 2 bases from J, with 8 bases between. The CDR3 bases are TGTGCCAGCAGTTTTGCGGCCGCCTACGAGCAGTACTTC. This translates into CASSFAAAYEQYF.

This clonotype has at least ten counts. This chain connects TRBV7-2 to TRBJ2-1, with TRBD2 identical over 12 bases. The CDR3 consists of 16 residues. V dropped 1 base and J dropped 8; count of bases not matched to a gene: 6. Germline V gene data show CDR1 as SGHTA and CDR2 as FQGNSA. The DNA of the CDR3 is TGTGCCAGCAGCTTAGGCGGACTAGCGGGAACCGATGAGCAGTTCTTC. Amino acid sequence: CASSLGGLAGTDEQFF.

The chain uses TRBV29-1 and TRBJ2-1; TRBD2 is a possible D gene (6 bases). In germline, CDR1 is SQVTM, CDR2 ANQGSEA. Trimming cost V 3 bases and J 0 bases, with 15 bases left between them. The CDR3 is 16 amino acids. The CDR3 DNA is TGCAGCGTTGACCTAGCGTCTCCAAGCTCCTACAATGAGCAGTTCTTC. It yields the protein CSVDLASPSSYNEQFF.

To note about this clonotype: With a much larger clone just one base away, this may be a read error. This chain connects TRBV28 to TRBJ1-3; a weak D match, TRBD1 (5 bases). Germline CDR1 MDHEN, CDR2 SYDVKM. Between the trimmed V and J ends, which lost 6 bases and 5 bases, there was a span of 20 bases. This CDR3 contains 16 residues. The CDR3 DNA reads as TGTGCCAGCAGGTTTCACCCGCCCAGGGAGCGAAACACCATATATTTT. This codes for CASRFHPPRERNTIYF.

A word on this clonotype: A much larger clone sits a single nucleotide away, making a read error possible. The chain links TRBV4-2 to TRBJ1-4; D is ambiguous. The germline V gene has CDR1 LGHNA and CDR2 YNFKEQ. This CDR3 has 14 amino acids. CDR3 region: CASSQDVTNEELFF. The CDR3, as DNA: TGTGCCAGCAGCCAAGATGTCACTAATGAAGAACTGTTTTTT.

For this clonotype: This sequence may be a read error, since a much larger clone differs from it by one base. The chain links TRBV2 to TRBJ2-1, with 10 bases matching TRBD2. After removal of 8 bases from V and 2 bases from J, the junction contained 6 bases not matched to a gene. Germline V lookup: CDR1 SNHLY, CDR2 FYNNEI. The CDR3 runs to 15 residues. The CDR3 reads CASCLAGAPYNEQFF. The CDR3 nucleotides are TGTGCCAGCTGCCTAGCGGGGGCCCCCTACAATGAGCAGTTCTTC.

The V gene is TRBV19, the J gene TRBJ1-5, with D hard to call. Trimming shortened V by 3 bases and J by 2 bases, and 2 bases separated the two germline ends. Germline V gene lookup returns CDR1 LNHDA and CDR2 SQIVND (reference sequence). The CDR3 covers 12 residues. CDR3 amino acids: CASSIRNQPQHF. The DNA for the CDR3 is TGTGCCAGTAGTATTCGCAATCAGCCCCAGCATTTT.

This clonotype has just a few counts. The gene calls are TRBV5-6 and TRBJ2-5; no reliable D call. The CDR3 runs to 12 residues. V dropped 0 bases and J dropped 6 bases, with 6 bases sitting between them. Germline V gene data show CDR1 as SGHDT and CDR2 as YYEEEE. For the CDR3, the DNA is TGTGCCAGCAGCTTGGCGGAAAAGACCCAGTACTTC. This translates into CASSLAEKTQYF.

This clonotype was recorded at least ten times. V gene TRBV28 combines with J gene TRBJ1-2; D uncertain. Trimming stripped 1 base from V and 4 bases from J, with 4 bases between. Germline V gene sequence: CDR1 MDHEN, CDR2 SYDVKM. CDR3 length equals 12 residues. The CDR3 DNA reads as TGTGCCAGCAGTTTATACCCCTATGGCTACACCTTC. This gives the protein CASSLYPYGYTF.